This T cell receptor beta chain was found in a study of control samples from healthy donors and cancer patients. This clone has only a few counts. TCRdb keeps only in-frame clones here, not all; method: immunoSEQ multiplex PCR. The repertoire includes under 150,000 clones, about nine tenths of them detected once, and roughly 9% sits in the top ten. The V end was cut by 0 bases, the J end by 5 bases, with 11 bases between. The CDR3 covers 15 residues. Germline loops: CDR1 SGDLS, CDR2 YYNGEE. V and J are TRBV9 and TRBJ2-2; D call uncertain. The TCR originated in a woman aged 30 to 39 in good health. Input material: blood. The CDR3 spells CASSVEVDPTGELFF. CDR3 bases: TGTGCCAGCAGCGTAGAGGTGGACCCTACCGGGGAGCTGTTTTTT. Combining the CDR3 with reference TRBV9 and TRBJ2-2 gives the whole variable domain DSGVTQTPKHLITATGQRVTLRCSPRSGDLSVYWYQQSLDQGLQFLIQYYNGEERAKGNILERFSAQQFPDLHSELNLSSLELGDSALYFCASSVEVDPTGELFFGEGSRLTVL.